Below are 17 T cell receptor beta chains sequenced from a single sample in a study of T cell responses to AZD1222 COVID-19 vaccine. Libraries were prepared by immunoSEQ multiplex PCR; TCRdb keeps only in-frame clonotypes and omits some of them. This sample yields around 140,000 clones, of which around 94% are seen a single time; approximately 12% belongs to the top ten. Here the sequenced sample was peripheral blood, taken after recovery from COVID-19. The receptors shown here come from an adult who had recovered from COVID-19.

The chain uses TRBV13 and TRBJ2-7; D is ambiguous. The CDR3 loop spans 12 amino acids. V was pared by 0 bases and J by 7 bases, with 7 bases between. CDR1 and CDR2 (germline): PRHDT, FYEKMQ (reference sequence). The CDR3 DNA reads TGTGCCAGCAGCTTAGGCCTGCAGGAGCAGTACTTC. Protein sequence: CASSLGLQEQYF.

The CDR3 region has the DNA TGTGCCAGCAGTCACAACAGGGATACCGGGGAGCTGTTTTTT. Translated: CASSHNRDTGELFF. The chain couples TRBV6-5 to TRBJ2-2; perhaps TRBD1 as D (6 bases). V lost 5 bases and J lost 5, with 12 bases in between. Germline V gene lookup returns CDR1 MNHEY and CDR2 SVGAGI. The CDR3 is 14 residues long.

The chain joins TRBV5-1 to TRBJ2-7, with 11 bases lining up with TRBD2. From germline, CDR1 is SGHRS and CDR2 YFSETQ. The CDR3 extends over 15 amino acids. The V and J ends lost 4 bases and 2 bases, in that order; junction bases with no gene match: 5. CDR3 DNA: TGCGCCAGCAGCCCGGGGACTAGCGGTACCTACGAGCAGTACTTC. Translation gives CASSPGTSGTYEQYF.

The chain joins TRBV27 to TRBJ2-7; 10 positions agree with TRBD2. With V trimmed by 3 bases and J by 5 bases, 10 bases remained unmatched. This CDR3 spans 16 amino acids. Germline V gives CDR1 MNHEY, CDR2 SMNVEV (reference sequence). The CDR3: CASSLIATSGIHEQYF. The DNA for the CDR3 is TGTGCCAGCAGTTTGATAGCAACTAGCGGGATTCACGAGCAGTACTTC.

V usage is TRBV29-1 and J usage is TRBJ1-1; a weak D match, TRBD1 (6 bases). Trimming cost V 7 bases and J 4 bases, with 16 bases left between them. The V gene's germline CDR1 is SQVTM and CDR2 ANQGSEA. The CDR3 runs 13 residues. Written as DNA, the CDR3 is TGCAGCGCGAGGGGGGCTACGGGCACTGAAGCTTTCTTT. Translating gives CSARGATGTEAFF.

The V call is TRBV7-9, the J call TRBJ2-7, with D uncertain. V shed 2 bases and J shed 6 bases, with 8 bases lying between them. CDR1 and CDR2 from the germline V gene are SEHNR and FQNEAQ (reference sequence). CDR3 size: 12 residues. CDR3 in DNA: TGTGCCAGCAGCTTACGTCTACGCGAGCAGTACTTC. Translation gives CASSLRLREQYF. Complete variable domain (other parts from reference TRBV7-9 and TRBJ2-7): DTGVSQNPRHKITKRGQNVTFRCDPISEHNRLYWYRQTLGQGPEFLTYFQNEAQLEKSRLLSDRFSAERPKGSFSTLEIQRTEQGDSAMYLCASSLRLREQYFGPGTRLTVT.

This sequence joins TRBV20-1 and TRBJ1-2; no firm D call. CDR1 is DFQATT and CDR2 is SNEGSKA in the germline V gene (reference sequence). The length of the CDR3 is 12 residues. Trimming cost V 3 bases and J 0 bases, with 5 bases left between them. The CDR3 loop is CSASLSNYGYTF. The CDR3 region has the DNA TGCAGTGCTAGTTTGTCTAACTATGGCTACACCTTC.

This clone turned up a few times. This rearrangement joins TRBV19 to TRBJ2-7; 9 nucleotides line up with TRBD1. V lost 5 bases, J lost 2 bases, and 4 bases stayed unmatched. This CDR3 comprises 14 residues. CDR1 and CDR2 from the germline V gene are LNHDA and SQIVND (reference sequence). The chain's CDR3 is CASSGQGSPYEQYF. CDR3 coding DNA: TGTGCCAGTAGTGGACAGGGGAGCCCCTACGAGCAGTACTTC.

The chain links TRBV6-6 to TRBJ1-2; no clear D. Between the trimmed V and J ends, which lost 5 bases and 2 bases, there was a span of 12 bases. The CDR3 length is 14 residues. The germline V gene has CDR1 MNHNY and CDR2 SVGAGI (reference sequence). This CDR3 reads CASSPRTGNYGYTF. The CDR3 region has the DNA TGTGCCAGCAGTCCCAGGACTGGGAACTATGGCTACACCTTC.

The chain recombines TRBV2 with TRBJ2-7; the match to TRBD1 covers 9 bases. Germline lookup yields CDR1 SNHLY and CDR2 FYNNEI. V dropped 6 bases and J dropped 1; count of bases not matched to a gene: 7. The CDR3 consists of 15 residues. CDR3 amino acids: CASRLRDRVSYEQYF. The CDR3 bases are TGTGCCAGCAGGCTCCGGGACAGGGTTTCCTACGAGCAGTACTTC.

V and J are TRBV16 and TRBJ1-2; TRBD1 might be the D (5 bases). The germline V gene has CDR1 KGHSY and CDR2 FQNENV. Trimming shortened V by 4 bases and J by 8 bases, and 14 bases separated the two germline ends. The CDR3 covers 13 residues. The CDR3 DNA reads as TGTGCCAGCAGCCGTGGGTCGGGGGACGGCTACACCTTC. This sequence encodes CASSRGSGDGYTF.

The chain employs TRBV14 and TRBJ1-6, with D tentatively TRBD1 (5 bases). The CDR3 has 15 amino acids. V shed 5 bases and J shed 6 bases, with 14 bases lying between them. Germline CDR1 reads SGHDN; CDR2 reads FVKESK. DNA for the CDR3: TGTGCCAGCAGCTCATTGACACAGGTTAATTCACCCCTCCACTTT. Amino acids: CASSSLTQVNSPLHF.

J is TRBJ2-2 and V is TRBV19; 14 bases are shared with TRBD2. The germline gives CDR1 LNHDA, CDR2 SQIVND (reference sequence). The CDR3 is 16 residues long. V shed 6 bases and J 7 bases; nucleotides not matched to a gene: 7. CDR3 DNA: TGTGCCAGTAGCTCCGGGACTAGCGGGAGAAGCGGGGAGCTGTTTTTT. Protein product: CASSSGTSGRSGELFF.

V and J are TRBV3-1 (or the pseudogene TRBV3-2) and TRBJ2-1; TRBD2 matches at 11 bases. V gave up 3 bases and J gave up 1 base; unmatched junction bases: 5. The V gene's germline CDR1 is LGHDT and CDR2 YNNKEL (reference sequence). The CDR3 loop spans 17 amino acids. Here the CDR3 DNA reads TGTGCCAGCAGCCACATACTAGCGGGAGTATCCTACAATGAGCAGTTCTTC. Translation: CASSHILAGVSYNEQFF.

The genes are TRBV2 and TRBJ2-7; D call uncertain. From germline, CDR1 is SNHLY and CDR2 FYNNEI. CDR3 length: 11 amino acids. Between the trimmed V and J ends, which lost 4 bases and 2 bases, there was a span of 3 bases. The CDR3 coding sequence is TGTGCCAGCAGTGCCCCCTACGAGCAGTACTTC. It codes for CASSAPYEQYF. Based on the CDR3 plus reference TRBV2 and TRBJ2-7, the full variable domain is EPEVTQTPSHQVTQMGQEVILRCVPISNHLYFYWYRQILGQKVEFLVSFYNNEISEKSEIFDDQFSVERPDGSNFTLKIRSTKLEDSAMYFCASSAPYEQYFGPGTRLTVT.

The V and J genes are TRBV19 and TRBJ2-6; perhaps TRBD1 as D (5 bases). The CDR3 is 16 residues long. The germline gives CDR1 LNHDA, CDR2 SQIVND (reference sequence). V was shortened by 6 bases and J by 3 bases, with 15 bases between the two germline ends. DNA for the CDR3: TGTGCCAGTAGCTACAAGGGGCCCCTTGGGGCCAACGTCCTGACTTTC. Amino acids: CASSYKGPLGANVLTF.

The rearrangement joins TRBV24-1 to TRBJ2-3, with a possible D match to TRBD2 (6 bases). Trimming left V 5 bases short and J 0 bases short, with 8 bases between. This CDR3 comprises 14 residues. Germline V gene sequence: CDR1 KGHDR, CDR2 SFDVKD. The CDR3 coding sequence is TGTGCCACCAGTGTGGCGGGAAGCACAGATACGCAGTATTTT. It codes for CATSVAGSTDTQYF.